Listed here are 24 T cell receptor beta chains from one sample, sequenced in a study of CD8 T cells in ankylosing spondylitis (dated by TCRdb to 2016 to 2017). These receptors' antigens are unknown. Points the paper makes about the study in general: Blood from ankylosing spondylitis patients appeared to be characterized by a TCR beta motif made up of about 8 highly homologous amino acid variants.

Libraries came from 5' RACE. Sequencing relied on an Illumina HiSeq 2500. The raw public reads went through TCRdb reprocessing: fastp at Q25, MiXCR clone calling, in-frame beta chains kept. Rows are combined by CDR3 protein, so each entry shows the most common genes and DNA. The sample table records about 540,000 distinct CDR3 sequences; 12% of these occur just once. The ten biggest clones cover nearly 7% of the sample. Source material: blood, either unsorted or a sorted T cell fraction (not recorded which). These receptors were taken from a male donor with ankylosing spondylitis.

Only a few counts were recorded for this clonotype. It may be a read error: a sequence one base away is much more abundant. V and J are TRBV3-1 and TRBJ2-6, with 9 bases lining up with TRBD1. This CDR3 has 17 residues. CDR1 and CDR2 (germline): LGHDT, YNNKEL (reference sequence). CDR3 loop: CTFGDRAPVSGANVLTF. The CDR3 bases are TGTACCTTCGGGGACAGGGCTCCGGTTTCTGGGGCCAACGTCCTGACTTTC. Looking up the rest from reference TRBV3-1 and TRBJ2-6 gives the full variable domain: DTAVSQTPKYLVTQMGNDKSIKCEQNLGHDTMYWYKQDSKKFLKIMFSYNNKELIINETVPNRFSPKSPDKAHLNLHINSLELGDSAVYFCTFGDRAPVSGANVLTFGAGSRLTVL.

V and J are TRBV20-1 and TRBJ1-5; 7 bases line up with TRBD1. Germline CDR1 and CDR2: DFQATT and SNEGSKA (reference sequence). Losses at the gene ends were 7 bases for V and 0 bases for J; bases not matched to a gene: 12. This CDR3 spans 16 amino acids. The CDR3 DNA reads TGCAGTGGGTTAATTGGCAGGGGGGGTAGCAATCAGCCCCAGCATTTT. Protein sequence: CSGLIGRGGSNQPQHF.

This clonotype was seen only a few times. The rearrangement links TRBV7-2 to TRBJ2-5; D is undetermined. The CDR3 has 13 residues. V lost 1 base to trimming and J lost 1 base, with 4 bases between them. In germline, CDR1 is SGHTA, CDR2 FQGNSA. DNA of the CDR3: TGTGCCAGCAGCTTAGTCGTCCAAGAGACCCAGTACTTC. Amino acids: CASSLVVQETQYF. Complete variable domain (other parts from reference TRBV7-2 and TRBJ2-5): GAGVSQSPSNKVTEKGKDVELRCDPISGHTALYWYRQSLGQGLEFLIYFQGNSAPDKSGLPSDRFSAERTGGSVSTLTIQRTQQEDSAVYLCASSLVVQETQYFGPGTRLLVL.

The chain employs TRBV7-2 and TRBJ2-1; 9 bases are shared with TRBD1. CDR1 and CDR2 from the germline V gene are SGHTA and FQGNSA. The CDR3 totals 17 residues. The J segment lost 8 bases and the V segment lost 0 bases, leaving 11 bases of the junction unmatched. CDR3 in DNA: TGTGCCAGCAGCTTAGCGTATGGGACAGGGTTCGCCGATGAGCAGTTCTTC. Translated, it gives CASSLAYGTGFADEQFF.

This clonotype was observed a handful of times. V gene TRBV2 combines with J gene TRBJ1-1; tentatively, D is TRBD1 (6 bases). Trimming cost V 7 bases and J 2 bases, with 14 bases left between them. In germline, CDR1 is SNHLY, CDR2 FYNNEI. The CDR3 covers 14 residues. CDR3 amino acids: CASNRQAINTEAFF. The CDR3 DNA sequence: TGTGCCAGCAACAGACAGGCAATAAACACTGAAGCTTTCTTT.

There are many counts of this clonotype. The chain carries TRBV5-6 and TRBJ2-7; D remains unclear. The V end lost 2 bases, the J end lost 3 bases, and 6 bases lay between the germline ends. This CDR3 region has 12 residues. Looked up from germline, CDR1 is SGHDT and CDR2 is YYEEEE. CDR3 in amino acids: CASSLWGYEQYF. In DNA form, the CDR3 reads TGTGCCAGCAGCTTATGGGGCTACGAGCAGTACTTC.

This clonotype was detected ten times or more. The rearrangement joins TRBV20-1 to TRBJ2-1; the D gene is possibly TRBD2 (5 bases). Germline V gene lookup returns CDR1 DFQATT and CDR2 SNEGSKA (reference sequence). This CDR3 has 14 amino acids. Trimming took 5 bases from V and 3 from J, leaving 14 bases between them. CDR3 protein: CSALSGSGYNEQFF. CDR3 sequence (DNA): TGCAGTGCTTTGTCGGGGAGCGGCTACAATGAGCAGTTCTTC.

This clonotype was counted between two and nine times. The chain joins TRBV29-1 to TRBJ1-2, with D unresolved. This CDR3 has 13 amino acids. V was clipped by 5 bases and J by 0 bases, with 10 bases between them. Germline CDR1 is SQVTM and CDR2 is ANQGSEA. CDR3 sequence (DNA): TGCAGCGTTAGGACGGATTCTAACTATGGCTACACCTTC. This sequence encodes CSVRTDSNYGYTF. The entire variable domain, with the rest obtained from reference TRBV29-1 and TRBJ1-2, is as follows: SAVISQKPSRDICQRGTSLTIQCQVDSQVTMMFWYRQQPGQSLTLIATANQGSEATYESGFVIDKFPISRPNLTFSTLTVSNMSPEDSSIYLCSVRTDSNYGYTFGSGTRLTVV.

This clonotype was counted between two and nine times. The chain combines TRBV14 with TRBJ2-3; D ambiguous. The CDR3 contains 13 residues. V shed 5 bases and J shed 4 bases, with 10 bases lying between them. In germline, CDR1 is SGHDN, CDR2 FVKESK. DNA of the CDR3: TGTGCCAGCAGCGGAAGGGTAGCAGATACGCAGTATTTT. This codes for CASSGRVADTQYF.

This chain links TRBV29-1 with TRBJ1-5; 11 bases align to TRBD1. Trimming took 4 bases from V and 6 from J; bases not matched to a gene: 5. The CDR3 runs 14 residues. Germline assignment: CDR1 SQVTM and CDR2 ANQGSEA. The CDR3 DNA follows: TGCAGCGTTGGCTCCGGGACAGGGGGTCAGCCCCAGCATTTT. This translates into CSVGSGTGGQPQHF.

The sample holds a few counts of this clonotype. The V and J genes are TRBV5-1 and TRBJ2-5, with 9 bases lining up with TRBD1. After removal of 3 bases from V and 2 bases from J, the junction contained 5 bases not matched to a gene. The CDR3 loop spans 15 amino acids. Germline lookup yields CDR1 SGHRS and CDR2 YFSETQ. DNA of the CDR3: TGCGCCAGCAGCTCGCCGGGACAGGGTCAAGAGACCCAGTACTTC. Its protein is CASSSPGQGQETQYF.

V is TRBV9 and J is TRBJ2-3, with D possibly TRBD2 on 6 matching bases. The germline V gene encodes CDR1 SGDLS and CDR2 YYNGEE. V dropped 4 bases and J dropped 10 bases, with 13 bases sitting between them. There are 12 residues in the CDR3. This chain's CDR3 is CASSRIRDSQYF. In nucleotides, the CDR3 is TGTGCCAGCAGCCGTATCAGGGACTCGCAGTATTTT.

The gene calls are TRBV18 and TRBJ1-1; D unresolved. This CDR3 comprises 14 residues. The ends were cut back, 6 bases at V and 5 bases at J, with 16 bases in the middle. CDR1 is KGHSH and CDR2 is LQKENI in the germline V gene. CDR3 nucleotide sequence: TGTGCCAGCTCCCTACCCATCGGAGGGACTGAAGCTTTCTTT. Translated: CASSLPIGGTEAFF.

The V gene is TRBV20-1, the J gene TRBJ2-7; a possible D gene is TRBD2 (6 bases). The CDR3 length is 13 residues. Trimming removed 3 bases from V and 5 bases from J, with 14 bases in between. Germline CDR1 and CDR2: DFQATT and SNEGSKA (reference sequence). CDR3 region: CSARGLLGDEQYV. The CDR3 region has the DNA TGCAGTGCTAGGGGACTCCTAGGGGACGAGCAGTACGTC.

This clonotype was counted between two and nine times. The CDR3 here is CASSSRLAGAEQYF. CDR3 DNA sequence: TGTGCCAGCAGCTCTAGACTAGCGGGAGCCGAGCAGTACTTC. The chain couples TRBV13 to TRBJ2-7; 12 positions agree with TRBD2. CDR1 PRHDT and CDR2 FYEKMQ come from the germline V gene (reference sequence). V lost 4 bases, J lost 6 bases, and 4 bases stayed unmatched. The CDR3 has 14 amino acids. Full variable domain (outside the CDR3, taken from reference TRBV13 and TRBJ2-7): AAGVIQSPRHLIKEKRETATLKCYPIPRHDTVYWYQQGPGQDPQFLISFYEKMQSDKGSIPDRFSAQQFSDYHSELNMSSLELGDSALYFCASSSRLAGAEQYFGPGTRLTVT.

This clonotype was detected many times. The rearrangement joins TRBV20-1 to TRBJ1-4, with a weak D call TRBD1 (5 bases). This CDR3 spans 12 amino acids. Germline V gene data show CDR1 as DFQATT and CDR2 as SNEGSKA (reference sequence). CDR3 amino acids: CSAGTTGEKLFF. As DNA, the CDR3 is TGCAGCGCCGGGACGACGGGTGAAAAACTGTTTTTT.

In its sample, this clonotype was seen a few times. The chain is built from TRBV27 and TRBJ1-5; no clear D gene. V lost 6 bases and J 9 bases, leaving 18 bases between the germline ends. CDR1 is MNHEY and CDR2 is SMNVEV in the germline V gene (reference sequence). The CDR3 is made up of 14 amino acids. CDR3 region: CASSQNPTLRPQHF. For the CDR3, the DNA is TGTGCCAGCAGCCAAAACCCAACCTTGCGGCCCCAGCATTTT.

This clonotype was counted only a few times. It may be a read error: a sequence one base away is much more abundant. V usage is TRBV11-1 and J usage is TRBJ2-1; D gene ambiguous. From germline, CDR1 is SGHAT and CDR2 FQDESV (reference sequence). The CDR3 loop spans 12 amino acids. V shed 2 bases and J shed 5 bases, with 4 bases lying between them. The CDR3 region is CASSLMDNEQFF. Written as DNA, the CDR3 is TGTGCCAGCAGCTTAATGGACAATGAGCAGTTCTTC.

The J gene is TRBJ2-5, the V gene TRBV20-1, with TRBD2 matching over 16 bases. CDR1 DFQATT and CDR2 SNEGSKA come from the germline V gene (reference sequence). This CDR3 has 16 residues. V trimming: 6 bases; J trimming: 5 bases; junction bases outside the gene matches: 9. In nucleotides, the CDR3 is TGCAGTGCGTCCGGGACTAGCGGGAGGGCCGGCGAGACCCAGTACTTC. It translates to CSASGTSGRAGETQYF.

This chain joins TRBV6-1 and TRBJ2-7, with 10 bases that match TRBD2. V was clipped by 6 bases and J by 0 bases; unmatched bases: 5. The CDR3 extends over 15 amino acids. CDR1 and CDR2 (germline): MNHNS, SASEGT. Here the CDR3 reads CASSPSGSSSYEQYV. CDR3 nucleotides: TGTGCCAGCAGCCCTAGCGGGAGCTCCTCCTACGAGCAGTACGTC.

This sequence joins TRBV5-1 and TRBJ2-7; D is unresolved. CDR1 SGHRS and CDR2 YFSETQ come from the germline V gene. This CDR3 has 13 amino acids. Trimming took 0 bases from V and 4 from J, leaving 8 bases between them. CDR3 sequence: CASSLAAPYEQYF. CDR3 sequence (DNA): TGCGCCAGCAGCTTGGCCGCACCTTACGAGCAGTACTTC.

This clonotype was detected ten times or more. This sequence joins TRBV5-1 and TRBJ2-7, with 7 bases identical to TRBD2. After removal of 4 bases from V and 2 bases from J, the junction contained 6 bases not matched to a gene. This CDR3 spans 14 amino acids. In germline, CDR1 is SGHRS, CDR2 YFSETQ. Written as DNA, the CDR3 is TGCGCCAGCAGCACAGGAGCGGGACCCTACGAGCAGTACGTC. It is translated as CASSTGAGPYEQYV.

This clonotype was seen ten or more times. The chain joins TRBV12-3 or TRBV12-4 to TRBJ2-6; weak D call: TRBD1 (6 bases). The CDR3 loop spans 15 amino acids. The V gene lost 3 bases and the J gene lost 0 bases, with 6 bases spanning the gap. The CDR3 nucleotides read TGTGCCAGCAGTTTCAGGGGCTCTGGGGCCAACGTCCTGACTTTC. Translating it yields CASSFRGSGANVLTF.

The gene calls are TRBV20-1 and TRBJ2-1, with D unresolved. CDR3 length: 16 amino acids. The germline V and J ends were trimmed by 5 bases and 5 bases, with 22 bases remaining between them. The germline gives CDR1 DFQATT, CDR2 SNEGSKA (reference sequence). The CDR3 region has the DNA TGCAGTGCTTGGAGTCGGGCCAGTTCAATCCACAATGAGCAGTTCTTC. Translated, it gives CSAWSRASSIHNEQFF.